The 17 T cell receptor beta chains below come from one sample, sequenced in a study of graft-versus-host responses after intestinal transplantation. Repertoires were generated with immunoSEQ multiplex PCR, while TCRdb's copy carries only in-frame clones and drops some. The table has over 80,000 clones, about 82% seen once; the top ten hold more than 1.4%. The sequencing used PBMCs, collected 255 days after intestinal transplant. These receptor sequences come from a human patient who received an intestinal transplant, so some T cells may come from the graft donor.

The CDR3 protein is CASSQAGETQYF. CDR3 sequence (DNA): TGTGCCAGCAGCCAGGCGGGGGAGACCCAGTACTTC. V is TRBV7-2 and J is TRBJ2-5, with D possibly being TRBD2 (6 bases). The CDR3 covers 12 residues. The germline gives CDR1 SGHTA, CDR2 FQGNSA. V was trimmed by 5 bases and J by 5 bases, leaving 9 bases between them.

This clone was observed a handful of times. The V gene is TRBV28, the J gene TRBJ1-2; D may be TRBD1 (6 bases). The germline V gene encodes CDR1 MDHEN and CDR2 SYDVKM. V lost 5 bases and J lost 4, with 17 bases in between. The CDR3 totals 15 residues. CDR3: CASSPPYRVSYGYTF. The CDR3 bases are TGTGCCAGCAGTCCTCCATACAGGGTCAGCTATGGCTACACCTTC.

The chain uses TRBV27 and TRBJ2-5; possible D gene TRBD2, 5 bases. The V end lost 6 bases, the J end lost 2 bases, and 10 bases lay between the germline ends. This CDR3 has 13 residues. Germline-derived CDR1 and CDR2 are MNHEY and SMNVEV (reference sequence). This CDR3 is CASSPRVQETQYF. CDR3 in DNA: TGTGCCAGCAGCCCGAGGGTACAAGAGACCCAGTACTTC.

The V call is TRBV5-1, the J call TRBJ1-6; TRBD1 might be the D (5 bases). Trimming took 0 bases from V and 10 from J, leaving 11 bases between them. From germline, CDR1 is SGHRS and CDR2 YFSETQ. This CDR3 has 14 residues. CDR3 bases: TGCGCCAGCAGCTTGGGCCTCCGGGACTCACCCCTCCACTTT. Protein: CASSLGLRDSPLHF.

The chain employs TRBV4-2 and TRBJ2-7, with 12 bases fitting TRBD2. The CDR3 spans 16 residues. Germline V gene lookup returns CDR1 LGHNA and CDR2 YNFKEQ. The V gene end was trimmed by 0 bases and the J gene end by 2 bases; junction bases not matched to a gene: 2. The DNA of the CDR3 is TGTGCCAGCAGCCAAGATTCTAGCGGGGGGGCCTACGAGCAGTACTTC. Translated, it gives CASSQDSSGGAYEQYF.

The table lists this clone with a few counts. The CDR3 DNA reads TGTGCCAGCAGCTTGGGGCAGGCGGGCTATGGCTACACCTTC. Protein: CASSLGQAGYGYTF. This sequence joins TRBV7-6 and TRBJ1-2; possible D gene TRBD1, 5 bases. V lost 3 bases and J lost 4, with 12 bases in between. The CDR3 has 14 amino acids. Germline V gene lookup returns CDR1 SGHVS and CDR2 FNYEAQ.

The rearrangement uses TRBV28 and TRBJ1-6; unclear D gene. Germline V gene lookup returns CDR1 MDHEN and CDR2 SYDVKM. The CDR3 has 16 amino acids. The ends were cut back, 5 bases at V and 0 bases at J, with 11 bases in the middle. CDR3 DNA: TGTGCCAGCAGTCTGGGGTCCCCCTCCTATAATTCACCCCTCCACTTT. Its translation: CASSLGSPSYNSPLHF.

The chain carries TRBV6-6 and TRBJ1-6; D perhaps matches TRBD1 (6 bases). V lost 6 bases and J lost 0, with 12 bases in between. The CDR3 has 16 residues. Per germline, CDR1 MNHNY and CDR2 SVGAGI (reference sequence). As DNA, the CDR3 is TGTGCCAGCAGCCAGACAGGTAGCTCCTATAATTCACCCCTCCACTTT. Translating gives CASSQTGSSYNSPLHF.

J is TRBJ2-1 and V is TRBV20-1; D is unclear. Germline V gene sequence: CDR1 DFQATT, CDR2 SNEGSKA (reference sequence). This CDR3 spans 11 amino acids. CDR3 amino acids: CGLAYSNEQFF. CDR3 sequence (DNA): TGCGGTCTGGCATATTCCAATGAGCAGTTCTTC.

This clone has just one count. The gene calls are TRBV27 and TRBJ2-7; 10 nucleotides line up with TRBD2. CDR1 is MNHEY, CDR2 SMNVEV, per germline (reference sequence). The CDR3 has 15 amino acids. The V and J ends lost 6 bases and 3 bases, in that order; junction bases with no gene match: 8. In nucleotides, the CDR3 is TGTGCCAGCAGCCCGGGTAGCGGGGGGTACTACGAGCAGTACGTC. This encodes CASSPGSGGYYEQYV.

The chain has TRBV9 and TRBJ1-1; 8 bases align to TRBD1. The V gene's germline CDR1 is SGDLS and CDR2 YYNGEE. Trimming cost V 4 bases and J 2 bases; bases outside gene matches: 4. This CDR3 has 14 amino acids. The chain's CDR3 is CASSLTGGNTEAFF. The CDR3 nucleotides read TGTGCCAGCAGCCTAACAGGGGGAAACACTGAAGCTTTCTTT.

This CDR3 reads CASSFSAGGLRDTQYF. The CDR3, as DNA: TGTGCCAGCAGTTTCTCTGCGGGGGGGCTTAGAGATACGCAGTATTTT. The chain uses TRBV27 and TRBJ2-3; 9 nucleotides agree with TRBD2. CDR3 length equals 16 residues. The V gene end was trimmed by 3 bases and the J gene end by 5 bases; junction bases not matched to a gene: 9. Germline CDR1 is MNHEY and CDR2 is SMNVEV (reference sequence).

The V gene is TRBV28, the J gene TRBJ1-3, with D unclear. Germline values: CDR1 MDHEN, CDR2 SYDVKM. The CDR3 loop spans 13 amino acids. The germline V and J ends were trimmed by 2 bases and 0 bases, with 2 bases remaining between them. The CDR3 DNA follows: TGTGCCAGCAGTTTAATCTCTGGAAACACCATATATTTT. This codes for CASSLISGNTIYF.

CDR3 region: CASSLLPGQGSQETQYF. The DNA for the CDR3 is TGTGCCAGCAGCCTCCTTCCGGGACAGGGGTCCCAAGAGACCCAGTACTTC. The chain links TRBV7-8 to TRBJ2-5, with TRBD1 identical over 10 bases. Germline CDR1 SGHVS, CDR2 FQNEAQ. V shed 5 bases and J 1 base; nucleotides not matched to a gene: 10. This CDR3 comprises 17 residues.

The J gene is TRBJ2-7, the V gene TRBV7-6; the match to TRBD1 covers 7 bases. This CDR3 is built from 19 residues. The V gene's germline CDR1 is SGHVS and CDR2 FNYEAQ. Trimming removed 3 bases from V and 0 bases from J; junction bases left unmatched: 17. The CDR3 DNA is TGTGCCAGCAGCTTTGACCCCCTTGGGACAGTTTCAATCTCCTACGAGCAGTACTTC. Translated: CASSFDPLGTVSISYEQYF. The full variable domain, with the rest looked up from reference TRBV7-6 and TRBJ2-7, is GAGVSQSPRYKVTKRGQDVALRCDPISGHVSLYWYRQALGQGPEFLTYFNYEAQQDKSGLPNDRFSAERPEGSISTLTIQRTEQRDSAMYRCASSFDPLGTVSISYEQYFGPGTRLTVT.

The chain couples TRBV9 to TRBJ2-3; D tentatively fits TRBD1 or TRBD2 (5 bases each). The CDR3 is made up of 15 amino acids. The germline V gene has CDR1 SGDLS and CDR2 YYNGEE. V was cut by 7 bases and J by 0 bases, with 15 bases left in between. The CDR3 nucleotides read TGTGCCAGCGCCAAGCCGGGGCCAAGCACAGATACGCAGTATTTT. This translates into CASAKPGPSTDTQYF.

The J gene is TRBJ2-3, the V gene TRBV9; the match to TRBD2 covers 8 bases. Germline V gives CDR1 SGDLS, CDR2 YYNGEE. Trimming cost V 2 bases and J 2 bases; bases outside gene matches: 13. This CDR3 region has 18 residues. The CDR3 sequence is CASSVPTSAGPFTDTQYF. The CDR3, as DNA: TGTGCCAGCAGCGTTCCGACTAGCGCGGGGCCCTTCACAGATACGCAGTATTTT.